Reported below is one T cell receptor beta chain. This sample is drawn from a study of blood T cell repertoires in COVID-19. In the study overall: Italy, Spain and the United States were the sources of the convalescent and acute COVID-19 samples. In each case, the material was cDNA or gDNA derived from T cells, B-cell-depleted T cells, or PBMCs.

Followed longitudinally, the Seattle patients had been enrolled during active infection. In the authors' workflow: It was from reference gene primer amplification that nucleated cell counts were estimated. Clones were sequenced by immunoSEQ multiplex PCR, and TCRdb holds only the in-frame ones, with some missing. The V and J calls and the clone size are those of that table, but D and trimming were determined from the DNA. The sample consists of around 270,000 clones, 65% to 85% of them appearing once. CDR1 is LNHDA, CDR2 SQIVND, per germline (reference sequence). The CDR3 runs to 15 residues. V was cut by 6 bases and J by 6 bases, with 18 bases left in between.

Sequencing input: peripheral blood. The receptor comes from a person aged 65-85 years with COVID-19, enrolled during active disease. The chain links TRBV19 to TRBJ2-1; TRBD2 might be the D (5 bases). The CDR3 loop is CASSLSGERGNEQFF. CDR3 bases: TGTGCCAGTAGCCTATCCGGGGAGCGAGGCAATGAGCAGTTCTTC. The variable domain in full, with the rest retrieved from reference TRBV19 and TRBJ2-1, is DGGITQSPKYLFRKEGQNVTLSCEQNLNHDAMYWYRQDPGQGLRLIYYSQIVNDFQKGDIAEGYSVSREKKESFPLTVTSAQKNPTAFYLCASSLSGERGNEQFFGPGTRLTVL.